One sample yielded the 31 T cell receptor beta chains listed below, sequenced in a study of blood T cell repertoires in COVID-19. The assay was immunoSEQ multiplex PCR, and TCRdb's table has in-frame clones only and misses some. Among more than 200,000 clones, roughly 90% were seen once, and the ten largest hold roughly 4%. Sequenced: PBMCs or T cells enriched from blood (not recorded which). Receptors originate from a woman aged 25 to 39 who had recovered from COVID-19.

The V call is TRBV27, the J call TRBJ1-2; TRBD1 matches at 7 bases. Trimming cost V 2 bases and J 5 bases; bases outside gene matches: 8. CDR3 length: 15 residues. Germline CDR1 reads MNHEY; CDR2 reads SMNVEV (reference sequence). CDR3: CASSLGGTALYGYTF. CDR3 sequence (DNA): TGTGCCAGCAGTTTAGGAGGGACAGCCCTATATGGCTACACCTTC.

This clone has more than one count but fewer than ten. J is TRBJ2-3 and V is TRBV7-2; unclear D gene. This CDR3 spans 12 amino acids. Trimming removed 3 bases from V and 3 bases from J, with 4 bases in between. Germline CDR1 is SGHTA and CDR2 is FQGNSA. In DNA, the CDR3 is TGTGCCAGCAGCTTCCAAACAGATACGCAGTATTTT. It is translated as CASSFQTDTQYF.

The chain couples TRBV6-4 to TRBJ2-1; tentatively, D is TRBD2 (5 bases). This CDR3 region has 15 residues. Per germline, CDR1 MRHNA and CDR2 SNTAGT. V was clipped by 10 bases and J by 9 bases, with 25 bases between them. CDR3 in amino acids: CATMIAAALGGEQFF. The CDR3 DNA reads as TGTGCCACCATGATTGCAGCCGCCCTAGGAGGTGAGCAGTTCTTC.

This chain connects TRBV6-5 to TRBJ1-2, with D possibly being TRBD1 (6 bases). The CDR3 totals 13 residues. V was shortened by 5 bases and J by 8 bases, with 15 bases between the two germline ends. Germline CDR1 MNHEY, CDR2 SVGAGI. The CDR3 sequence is CASSPQGTGGYTF. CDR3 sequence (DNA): TGTGCCAGCAGTCCTCAGGGGACGGGGGGCTACACCTTC.

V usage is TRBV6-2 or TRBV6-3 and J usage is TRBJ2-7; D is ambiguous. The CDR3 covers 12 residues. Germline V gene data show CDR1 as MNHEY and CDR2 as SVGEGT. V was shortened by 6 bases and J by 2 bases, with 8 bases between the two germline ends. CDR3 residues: CASSRVPYEQYF. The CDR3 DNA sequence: TGTGCCAGCAGCCGCGTCCCCTACGAGCAGTACTTC.

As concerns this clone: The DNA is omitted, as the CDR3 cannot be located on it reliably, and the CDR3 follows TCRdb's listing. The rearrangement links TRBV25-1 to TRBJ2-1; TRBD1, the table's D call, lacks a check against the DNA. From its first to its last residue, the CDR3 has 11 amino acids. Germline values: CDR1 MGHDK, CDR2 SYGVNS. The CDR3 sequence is CASSVGQGSFF.

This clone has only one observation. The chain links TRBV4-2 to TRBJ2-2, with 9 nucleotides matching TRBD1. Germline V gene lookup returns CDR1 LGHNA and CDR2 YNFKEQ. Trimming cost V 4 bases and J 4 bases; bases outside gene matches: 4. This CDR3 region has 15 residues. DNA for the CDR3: TGTGCCAGCAGCCCCGACAGGGGGTCCACCGGGGAGCTGTTTTTT. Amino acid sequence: CASSPDRGSTGELFF.

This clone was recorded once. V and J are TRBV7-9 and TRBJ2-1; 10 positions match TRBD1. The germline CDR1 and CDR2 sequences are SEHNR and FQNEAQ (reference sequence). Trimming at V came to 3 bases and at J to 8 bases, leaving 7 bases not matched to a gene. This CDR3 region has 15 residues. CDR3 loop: CASSLGTGVSDEQFF. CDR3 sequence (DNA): TGTGCCAGCAGCTTGGGGACAGGGGTTTCGGATGAGCAGTTCTTC. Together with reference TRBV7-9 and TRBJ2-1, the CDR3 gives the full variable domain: DTGVSQNPRHKITKRGQNVTFRCDPISEHNRLYWYRQTLGQGPEFLTYFQNEAQLEKSRLLSDRFSAERPKGSFSTLEIQRTEQGDSAMYLCASSLGTGVSDEQFFGPGTRLTVL.

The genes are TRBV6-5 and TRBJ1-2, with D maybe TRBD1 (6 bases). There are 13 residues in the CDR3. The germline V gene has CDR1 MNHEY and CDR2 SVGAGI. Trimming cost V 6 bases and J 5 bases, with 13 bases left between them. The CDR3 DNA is TGTGCCAGCAGCGGACTTACAGGGTATGGCTACACCTTC. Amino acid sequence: CASSGLTGYGYTF.

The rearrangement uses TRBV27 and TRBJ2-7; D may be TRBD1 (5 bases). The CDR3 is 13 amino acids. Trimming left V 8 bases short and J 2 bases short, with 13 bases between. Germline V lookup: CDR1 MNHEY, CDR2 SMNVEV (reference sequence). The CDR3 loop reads CASGKGPPYEQYF. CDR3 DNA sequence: TGTGCCAGCGGGAAGGGGCCCCCCTACGAGCAGTACTTC.

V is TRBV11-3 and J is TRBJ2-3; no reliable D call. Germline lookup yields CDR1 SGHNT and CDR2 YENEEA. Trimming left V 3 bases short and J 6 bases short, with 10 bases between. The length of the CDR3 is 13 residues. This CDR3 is CASSFGRGDTQYF. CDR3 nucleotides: TGTGCCAGCAGCTTTGGTAGAGGCGATACGCAGTATTTT. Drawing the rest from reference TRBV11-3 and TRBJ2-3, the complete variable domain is EAGVVQSPRYKIIEKKQPVAFWCNPISGHNTLYWYLQNLGQGPELLIRYENEEAVDDSQLPKDRFSAERLKGVDSTLKIQPAELGDSAVYLCASSFGRGDTQYFGPGTRLTVL.

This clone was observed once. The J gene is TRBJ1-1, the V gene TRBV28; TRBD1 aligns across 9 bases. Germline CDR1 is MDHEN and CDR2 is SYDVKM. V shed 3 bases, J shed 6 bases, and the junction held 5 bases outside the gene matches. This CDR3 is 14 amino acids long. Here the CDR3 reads CASSLGQGTAEAFF. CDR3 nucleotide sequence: TGTGCCAGCAGTTTGGGACAGGGCACGGCTGAAGCTTTCTTT.

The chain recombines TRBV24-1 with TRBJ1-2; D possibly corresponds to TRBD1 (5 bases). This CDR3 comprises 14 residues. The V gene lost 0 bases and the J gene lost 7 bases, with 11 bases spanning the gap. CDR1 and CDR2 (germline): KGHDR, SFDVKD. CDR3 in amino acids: CATSDLGRGGGYTF. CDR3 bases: TGTGCCACCAGTGATTTGGGTAGGGGAGGTGGCTACACCTTC.

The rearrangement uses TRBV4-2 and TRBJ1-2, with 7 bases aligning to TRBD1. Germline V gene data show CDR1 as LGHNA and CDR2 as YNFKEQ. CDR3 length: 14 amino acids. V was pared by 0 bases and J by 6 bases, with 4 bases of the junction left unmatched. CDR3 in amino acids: CASSQETGLNGYTF. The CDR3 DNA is TGTGCCAGCAGCCAAGAGACAGGGCTTAATGGCTACACCTTC.

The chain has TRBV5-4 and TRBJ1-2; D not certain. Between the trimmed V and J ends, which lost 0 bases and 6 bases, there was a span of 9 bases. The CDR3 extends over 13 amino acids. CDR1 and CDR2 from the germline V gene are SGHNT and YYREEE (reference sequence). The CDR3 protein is CASSLAGIDGYTF. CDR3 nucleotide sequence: TGTGCCAGCAGCTTGGCCGGGATTGATGGCTACACCTTC.

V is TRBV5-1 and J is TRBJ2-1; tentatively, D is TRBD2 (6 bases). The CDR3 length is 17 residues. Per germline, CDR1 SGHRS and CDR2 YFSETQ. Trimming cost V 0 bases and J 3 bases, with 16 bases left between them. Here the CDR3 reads CASSLVQRAGLYNEQFF. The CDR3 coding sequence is TGCGCCAGCAGCTTGGTGCAGCGGGCTGGCCTCTACAATGAGCAGTTCTTC.

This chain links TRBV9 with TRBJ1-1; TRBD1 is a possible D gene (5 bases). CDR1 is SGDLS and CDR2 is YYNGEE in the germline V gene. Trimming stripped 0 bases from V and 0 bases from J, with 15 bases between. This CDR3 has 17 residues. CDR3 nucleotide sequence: TGTGCCAGCAGCGTAGATCCACAGGTTGGCATGAACACTGAAGCTTTCTTT. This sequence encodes CASSVDPQVGMNTEAFF.

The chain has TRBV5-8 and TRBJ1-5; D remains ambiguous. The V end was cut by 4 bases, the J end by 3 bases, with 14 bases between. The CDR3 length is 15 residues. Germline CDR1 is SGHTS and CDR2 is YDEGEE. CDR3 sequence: CASSRARVSNQPQHF. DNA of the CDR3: TGTGCCAGCAGCCGCGCCCGGGTTTCCAATCAGCCCCAGCATTTT.

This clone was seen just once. DNA of the CDR3: TGTGCCACCAGTTCCCCTATGAACACTGAAGCTTTCTTT. Translating gives CATSSPMNTEAFF. V is TRBV24-1 and J is TRBJ1-1, with D unresolved. Trimming took off 6 bases at V and 0 bases at J, with 7 bases between the two ends. Looked up from germline, CDR1 is KGHDR and CDR2 is SFDVKD. This CDR3 is built from 13 residues.

The CDR3 coding sequence is TGTGCCAGCTCACCACCCCAGGCTAGCGGGGAATACAATGAGCAGTTCTTC. Amino acids: CASSPPQASGEYNEQFF. V usage is TRBV18 and J usage is TRBJ2-1; 9 bases line up with TRBD2. Germline CDR1 KGHSH, CDR2 LQKENI. The CDR3 is made up of 17 amino acids. V lost 0 bases to trimming and J lost 4 bases; unmatched junction nucleotides: 7.

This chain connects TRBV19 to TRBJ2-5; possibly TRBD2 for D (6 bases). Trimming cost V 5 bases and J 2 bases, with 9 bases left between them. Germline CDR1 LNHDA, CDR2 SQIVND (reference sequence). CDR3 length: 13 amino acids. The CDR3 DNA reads TGTGCCAGTAGTGACGGGGGACAAGAGACCCAGTACTTC. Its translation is CASSDGGQETQYF. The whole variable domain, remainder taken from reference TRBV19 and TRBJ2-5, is DGGITQSPKYLFRKEGQNVTLSCEQNLNHDAMYWYRQDPGQGLRLIYYSQIVNDFQKGDIAEGYSVSREKKESFPLTVTSAQKNPTAFYLCASSDGGQETQYFGPGTRLLVL.

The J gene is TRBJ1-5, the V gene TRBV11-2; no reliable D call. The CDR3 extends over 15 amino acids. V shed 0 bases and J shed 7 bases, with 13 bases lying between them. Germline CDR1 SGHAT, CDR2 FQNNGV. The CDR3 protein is CASSLDATTSQPQHF. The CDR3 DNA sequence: TGTGCCAGCAGCTTAGACGCGACGACAAGCCAGCCCCAGCATTTT. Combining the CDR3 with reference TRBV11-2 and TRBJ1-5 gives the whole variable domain EAGVAQSPRYKIIEKRQSVAFWCNPISGHATLYWYQQILGQGPKLLIQFQNNGVVDDSQLPKDRFSAERLKGVDSTLKIQPAKLEDSAVYLCASSLDATTSQPQHFGDGTRLSIL.

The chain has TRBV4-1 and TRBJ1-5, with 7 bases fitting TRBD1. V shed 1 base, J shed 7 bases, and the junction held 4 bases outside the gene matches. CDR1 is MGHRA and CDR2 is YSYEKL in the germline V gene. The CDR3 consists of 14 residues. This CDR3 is CASSQATGSQPQHF. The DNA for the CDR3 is TGCGCCAGCAGCCAAGCGACAGGGAGCCAGCCCCAGCATTTT.

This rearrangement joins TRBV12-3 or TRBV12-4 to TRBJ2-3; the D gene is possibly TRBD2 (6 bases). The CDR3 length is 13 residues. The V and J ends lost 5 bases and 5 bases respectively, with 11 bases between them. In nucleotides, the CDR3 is TGTGCCAGCAGTACGGGGGTGGAAGATACGCAGTATTTT. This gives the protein CASSTGVEDTQYF.

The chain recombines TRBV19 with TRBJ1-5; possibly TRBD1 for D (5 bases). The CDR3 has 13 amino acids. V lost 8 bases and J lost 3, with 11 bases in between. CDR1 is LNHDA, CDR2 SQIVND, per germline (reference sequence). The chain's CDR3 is CASLGHNNQPQHF. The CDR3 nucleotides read TGTGCCAGTCTTGGACACAACAATCAGCCCCAGCATTTT.

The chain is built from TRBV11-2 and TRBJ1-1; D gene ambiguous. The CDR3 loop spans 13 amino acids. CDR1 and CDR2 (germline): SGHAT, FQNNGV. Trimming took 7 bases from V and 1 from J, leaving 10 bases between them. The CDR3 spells CASIWAKNTEAFF. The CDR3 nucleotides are TGTGCCAGCATTTGGGCAAAGAACACTGAAGCTTTCTTT.

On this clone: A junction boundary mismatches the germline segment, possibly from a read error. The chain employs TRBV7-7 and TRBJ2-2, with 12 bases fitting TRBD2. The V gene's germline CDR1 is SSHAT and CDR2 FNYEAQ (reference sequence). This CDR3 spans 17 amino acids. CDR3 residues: CASSPRLGLAGTGELFF. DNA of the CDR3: TGTGCTAGCAGCCCCCGATTGGGACTAGCGGGCACCGGGGAGCTGTTTTTT. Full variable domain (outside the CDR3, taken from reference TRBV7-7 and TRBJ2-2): GAGVSQSPRYKVTKRGQDVTLRCDPISSHATLYWYQQALGQGPEFLTYFNYEAQPDKSGLPSDRFSAERPEGSISTLTIQRTEQRDSAMYRCASSPRLGLAGTGELFFGEGSRLTVL.

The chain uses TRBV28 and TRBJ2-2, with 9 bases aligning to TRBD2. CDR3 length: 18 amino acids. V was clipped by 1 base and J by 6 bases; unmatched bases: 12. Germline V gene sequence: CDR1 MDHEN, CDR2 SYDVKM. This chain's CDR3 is CASSLLRGSGGGAGELFF. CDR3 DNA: TGTGCCAGCAGTTTATTGCGCGGCAGCGGCGGGGGGGCCGGGGAGCTGTTTTTT.

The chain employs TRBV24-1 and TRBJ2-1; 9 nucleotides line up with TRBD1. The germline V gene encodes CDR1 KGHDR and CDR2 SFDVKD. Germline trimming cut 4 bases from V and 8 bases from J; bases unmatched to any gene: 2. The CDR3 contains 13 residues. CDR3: CATSDHRGHEQFF. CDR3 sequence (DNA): TGTGCCACCAGTGACCACAGGGGGCATGAGCAGTTCTTC.

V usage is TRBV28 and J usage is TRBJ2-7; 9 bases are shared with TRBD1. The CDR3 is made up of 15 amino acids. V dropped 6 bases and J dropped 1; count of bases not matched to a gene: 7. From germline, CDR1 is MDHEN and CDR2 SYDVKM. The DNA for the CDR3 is TGTGCCAGCAGCCTAGACAGGGGGAAATCCTACGAGCAGTACTTC. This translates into CASSLDRGKSYEQYF.

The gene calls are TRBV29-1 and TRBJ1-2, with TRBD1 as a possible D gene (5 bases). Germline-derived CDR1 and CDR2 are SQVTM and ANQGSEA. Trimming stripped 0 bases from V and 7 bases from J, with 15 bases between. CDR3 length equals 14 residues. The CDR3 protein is CSVEDLSGRGGYTF. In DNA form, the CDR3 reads TGCAGCGTTGAAGATTTGTCAGGGCGCGGTGGCTACACCTTC.